The present T cell receptor (beta chain) was sequenced within a study of shared clonotypes between healthy human individuals. The study, taken as a whole, reports: Deeper or shallower sequencing was expected to change how clonotypes are shared among donors. Shared clonotypes across all four donors exceeded non-shared ones in generation probability.

CD8 cells regarded as naive lacked CD45RO, were positively chosen for CCR7, and omitted terminally differentiated effector memory CD45RA+ cells. There were no recent acute infections or vaccinations among the donors, who were healthy HIV-negative adults. The deep-level immunoSEQ assay was used. TCRdb keeps only in-frame clones here, not all; method: immunoSEQ multiplex PCR. The top ten clones hold more than 1.5% of a sample with around 1.9 million clones, under 95% of them seen once. J lost 5 bases, V lost 10 bases, and 6 bases had no gene match. The length of the CDR3 is 12 residues. Germline CDR1 reads MNHNS; CDR2 reads SASEGT. This clone was seen a handful of times. The antigen remains undetermined.

Material for sequencing was naive CD8+ T cells from PBMCs. The sequence derives from a young man in good health. Some clones in this sample may be carry-over from other donors' samples. This rearrangement joins TRBV6-1 to TRBJ1-1, with 8 positions matching TRBD1. The CDR3: CAITDRATEAFF. The CDR3 bases are TGTGCCATTACGGACAGGGCGACTGAAGCTTTCTTT.